Below are 11 T cell receptor beta chains sequenced from a single sample in a study of cytomegalovirus exposure and HLA in healthy donors. Researchers ran the PCR with 60 Vbeta and 13 Jbeta primers. Some clones are missing from TCRdb's copy, which holds only in-frame ones; the method was immunoSEQ multiplex PCR. The sample has 150,000 to 200,000 clones, around three quarters seen once; the top ten hold roughly an eighth. Sequenced material: PBMCs. All receptors come from a woman between 25 and 40 years old in good health and CMV-seropositive.

CDR3 sequence reads: CASSNLTGAGEQFF. The DNA for the CDR3 is TGCGCCAGCAGCAACTTGACAGGGGCGGGTGAGCAGTTCTTC. This chain links TRBV5-1 with TRBJ2-1; 8 nucleotides agree with TRBD1. The CDR3 extends over 14 amino acids. V was clipped by 4 bases and J by 9 bases; unmatched bases: 9. Germline CDR1 reads SGHRS; CDR2 reads YFSETQ.

The rearrangement joins TRBV4-2 to TRBJ2-7, with a tentative D call TRBD2 (6 bases). V was trimmed by 0 bases and J by 3 bases, leaving 9 bases between them. This CDR3 region has 14 residues. Germline values: CDR1 LGHNA, CDR2 YNFKEQ. For the CDR3, the DNA is TGTGCCAGCAGCCAAGAGGCGGGACTCTACGAGCAGTACTTC. It translates to CASSQEAGLYEQYF.

The rearrangement links TRBV6-5 to TRBJ2-2, with D tentatively TRBD1 (5 bases). V shed 0 bases and J shed 3 bases, with 8 bases lying between them. The CDR3 sequence is 15 residues long. The germline V gene has CDR1 MNHEY and CDR2 SVGAGI. CDR3 in DNA: TGTGCCAGCAGTTACTCGGTGACAGACACCGGGGAGCTGTTTTTT. This translates into CASSYSVTDTGELFF.

This clone occurred a few times. The DNA of the CDR3 is TGCGCCACCCGATGGAGAGCGGGTGGGGACGAGCAGTACTTC. Protein sequence: CATRWRAGGDEQYF. The chain has TRBV5-1 and TRBJ2-7, with D possibly TRBD2 on 6 matching bases. Trimming took 9 bases from V and 5 from J, leaving 21 bases between them. Germline loops: CDR1 SGHRS, CDR2 YFSETQ. CDR3 size: 14 residues.

The CDR3 region is CATSRDRLPNNEQFF. The CDR3 DNA reads TGTGCCACCAGCAGAGATAGACTACCCAACAATGAGCAGTTCTTC. The rearrangement joins TRBV15 to TRBJ2-1; D is possibly TRBD2 (5 bases). V was clipped by 0 bases and J by 5 bases, with 11 bases between them. The length of the CDR3 is 15 residues. Germline-derived CDR1 and CDR2 are LNHNV and YYDKDF (reference sequence).

This clone was counted a single time. A junction boundary mismatches the germline segment, possibly from a read error. The chain links TRBV7-9 to TRBJ1-2; 7 nucleotides agree with TRBD1. This CDR3 is 15 amino acids long. Germline V gives CDR1 SEHNR, CDR2 FQNEAQ (reference sequence). DNA for the CDR3: TGTTCCAGCAGCTTAGCGGAGGGACAGAACTATGGCTACACCTTC. It translates to CSSSLAEGQNYGYTF.

The chain employs TRBV5-8 and TRBJ1-6; no clear D. V dropped 0 bases and J dropped 7 bases, with 5 bases sitting between them. The CDR3 is 13 residues long. Germline CDR1 SGHTS, CDR2 YDEGEE. The DNA of the CDR3 is TGTGCCAGCAGCTTGGCGCGGAATTCACCCCTCCACTTT. This codes for CASSLARNSPLHF.

V usage is TRBV6-4 and J usage is TRBJ1-1, with D maybe TRBD1 (5 bases). V was trimmed by 6 bases and J by 2 bases, leaving 10 bases between them. CDR3 length equals 13 residues. Germline assignment: CDR1 MRHNA and CDR2 SNTAGT. In DNA, the CDR3 is TGTGCCAGCAGGGAAGGACAAAACACTGAAGCTTTCTTT. Encoded protein: CASREGQNTEAFF.

This clone was detected once. The V and J genes are TRBV14 and TRBJ1-2; 7 bases map to TRBD1. Germline CDR1 is SGHDN and CDR2 is FVKESK. V lost 3 bases and J lost 3; bases outside the gene matches: 10. This CDR3 has 16 residues. The DNA of the CDR3 is TGTGCCAGCAGCCACCTTTTCAGGGGGTTGGACTATGGCTACACCTTC. It encodes CASSHLFRGLDYGYTF.

This clone has a handful of counts. The gene calls are TRBV6-1 and TRBJ1-5, with no clear D. The germline V gene encodes CDR1 MNHNS and CDR2 SASEGT. V lost 8 bases and J lost 1, with 12 bases in between. This CDR3 has 14 amino acids. In DNA, the CDR3 is TGTGCCAGCTCCTGGGCCGAGAGCAATCAGCCCCAGCATTTT. Translation: CASSWAESNQPQHF.

Here the CDR3 reads CASSQDTRVTF. For the CDR3, the DNA is TGTGCCAGCAGCCAAGATACCAGGGTCACCTTC. V and J are TRBV4-2 and TRBJ1-2; tentative D call: TRBD1 (5 bases). V gave up 0 bases and J gave up 13 bases, with 9 bases separating them. CDR3 length equals 11 residues. CDR1 and CDR2 from the germline V gene are LGHNA and YNFKEQ.